This T cell receptor beta chain was captured by sequencing in a study of control samples from healthy donors and cancer patients. Clones were sequenced by immunoSEQ multiplex PCR, and TCRdb holds only the in-frame ones, with some missing. Of about 250,000 clones in the sample, almost 85% were seen once. Germline V gives CDR1 SEHNR, CDR2 FQNEAQ (reference sequence). This CDR3 spans 16 amino acids. V gave up 2 bases and J gave up 3 bases; unmatched junction bases: 4. J is TRBJ2-2 and V is TRBV7-9; 9 bases match TRBD2. Sequenced material: PBMCs. This sequence originates from an older woman with lung cancer. CDR3: CASSLKAGGDTGELFF. For the CDR3, the DNA is TGTGCCAGCAGCTTAAAGGCGGGAGGGGACACCGGGGAGCTGTTTTTT. Complete variable domain (other parts from reference TRBV7-9 and TRBJ2-2): DTGVSQNPRHKITKRGQNVTFRCDPISEHNRLYWYRQTLGQGPEFLTYFQNEAQLEKSRLLSDRFSAERPKGSFSTLEIQRTEQGDSAMYLCASSLKAGGDTGELFFGEGSRLTVL.